The entry below gives a single TCR beta chain sequence along with its context. The authors reverse transcribed roughly 0.5 to 1 ug RNA with random hexamers. One entry per CDR3 protein results from TCRdb running MiXCR on the immunoSEQ multiplex PCR reads. The sample lists 200,000 to 250,000 distinct CDR3 sequences, approximately 90% occurring once. The data were taken from a study of CD8 T cells in Susac syndrome. The CDR3 runs to 14 residues. The J segment lost 5 bases and the V segment lost 3 bases, leaving 4 bases of the junction unmatched. The authors carried out high-throughput sequencing of TCR beta. They applied it to CD8+ and CD4+ T cells obtained from blood.

This TCR came from a human donor with multiple sclerosis. Sequenced: CD8+ T cells from PBMCs. The chain has TRBV12-3 or TRBV12-4 and TRBJ2-5; TRBD2 matches at 9 bases. CDR3 nucleotide sequence: TGTGCCAGCAGTTTCAGCGGGGGGCCTGAGACCCAGTACTTC. It is translated as CASSFSGGPETQYF.